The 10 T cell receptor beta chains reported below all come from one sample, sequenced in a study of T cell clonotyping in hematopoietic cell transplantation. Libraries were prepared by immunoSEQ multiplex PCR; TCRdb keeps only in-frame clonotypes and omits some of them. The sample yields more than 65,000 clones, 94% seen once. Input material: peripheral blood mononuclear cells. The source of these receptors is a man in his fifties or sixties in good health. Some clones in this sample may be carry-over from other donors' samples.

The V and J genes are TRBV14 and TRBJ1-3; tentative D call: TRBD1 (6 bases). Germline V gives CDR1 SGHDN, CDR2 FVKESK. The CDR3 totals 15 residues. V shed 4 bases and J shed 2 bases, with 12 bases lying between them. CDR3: CASSPYRVPGNTIYF. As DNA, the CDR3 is TGTGCCAGCAGCCCGTACAGGGTCCCTGGAAACACCATATATTTT.

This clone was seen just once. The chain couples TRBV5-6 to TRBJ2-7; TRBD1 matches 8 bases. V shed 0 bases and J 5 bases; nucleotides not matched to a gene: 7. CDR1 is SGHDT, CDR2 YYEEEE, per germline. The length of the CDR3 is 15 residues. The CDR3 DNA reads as TGTGCCAGCAGCTTGGTCGGGCAGGGGGCAAACGAGCAGTACTTC. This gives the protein CASSLVGQGANEQYF. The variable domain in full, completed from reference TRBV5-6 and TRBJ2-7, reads DAGVTQSPTHLIKTRGQQVTLRCSPKSGHDTVSWYQQALGQGPQFIFQYYEEEERQRGNFPDRFSGHQFPNYSSELNVNALLLGDSALYLCASSLVGQGANEQYFGPGTRLTVT.

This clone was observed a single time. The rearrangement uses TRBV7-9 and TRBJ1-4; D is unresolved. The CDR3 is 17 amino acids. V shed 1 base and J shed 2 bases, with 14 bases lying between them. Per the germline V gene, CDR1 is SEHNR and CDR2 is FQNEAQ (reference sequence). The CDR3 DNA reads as TGTGCCAGCAGCTTAGGAGGGCTGGGGTCGACTAATGAAAAACTGTTTTTT. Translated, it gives CASSLGGLGSTNEKLFF.

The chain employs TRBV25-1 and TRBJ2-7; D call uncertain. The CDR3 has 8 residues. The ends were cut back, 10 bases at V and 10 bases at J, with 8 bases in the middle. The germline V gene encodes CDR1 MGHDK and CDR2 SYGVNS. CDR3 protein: CANLKQYF. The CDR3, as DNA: TGTGCCAACCTCAAACAGTACTTC.

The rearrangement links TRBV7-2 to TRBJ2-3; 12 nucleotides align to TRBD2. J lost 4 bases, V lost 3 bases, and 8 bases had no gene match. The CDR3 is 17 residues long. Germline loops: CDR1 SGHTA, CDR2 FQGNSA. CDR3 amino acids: CASSFLTSGGRADTQYF. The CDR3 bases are TGTGCCAGCAGCTTCTTGACTAGCGGGGGTAGGGCAGATACGCAGTATTTT. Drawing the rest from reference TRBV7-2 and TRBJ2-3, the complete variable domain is GAGVSQSPSNKVTEKGKDVELRCDPISGHTALYWYRQSLGQGLEFLIYFQGNSAPDKSGLPSDRFSAERTGGSVSTLTIQRTQQEDSAVYLCASSFLTSGGRADTQYFGPGTRLTVL.

The CDR3 nucleotides read TGTGCCAGCAGTGAAAGTGTAGGGGTTTCTGATGAGCAGTTCTTC. Translated, it gives CASSESVGVSDEQFF. This chain connects TRBV25-1 to TRBJ2-1; tentatively, D is TRBD1 (5 bases). Germline V CDR1 and CDR2: MGHDK, SYGVNS. V was shortened by 2 bases and J by 8 bases, with 16 bases between the two germline ends. This CDR3 spans 15 amino acids.

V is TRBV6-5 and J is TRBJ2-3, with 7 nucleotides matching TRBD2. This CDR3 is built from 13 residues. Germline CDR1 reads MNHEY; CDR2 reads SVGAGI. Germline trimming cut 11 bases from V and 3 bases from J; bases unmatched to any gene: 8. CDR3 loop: CASREVRTDTQYF. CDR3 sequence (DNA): TGTGCCTCCCGGGAGGTGAGGACAGATACGCAGTATTTT.

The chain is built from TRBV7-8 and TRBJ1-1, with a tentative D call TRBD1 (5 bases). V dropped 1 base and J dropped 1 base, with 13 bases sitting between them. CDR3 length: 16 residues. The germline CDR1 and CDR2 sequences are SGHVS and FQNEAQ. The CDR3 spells CASSLVPTARNTEAFF. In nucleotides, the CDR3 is TGTGCCAGCAGCTTAGTCCCGACAGCCCGGAACACTGAAGCTTTCTTT.

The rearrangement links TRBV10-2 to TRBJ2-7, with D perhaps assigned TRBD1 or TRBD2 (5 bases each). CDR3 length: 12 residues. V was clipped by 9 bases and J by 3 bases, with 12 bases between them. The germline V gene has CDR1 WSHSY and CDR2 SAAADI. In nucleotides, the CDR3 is TGCGCCAGTGAGGGGCCCTACTACGAGCAGTACTTC. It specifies CASEGPYYEQYF.

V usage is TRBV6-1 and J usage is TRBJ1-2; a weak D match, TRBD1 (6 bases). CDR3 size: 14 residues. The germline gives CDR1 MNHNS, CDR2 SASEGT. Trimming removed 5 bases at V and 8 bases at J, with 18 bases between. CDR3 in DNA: TGTGCCAGCAGTTTAGACAGTGCCCAGGGGGGCTACACCTTC. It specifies CASSLDSAQGGYTF.